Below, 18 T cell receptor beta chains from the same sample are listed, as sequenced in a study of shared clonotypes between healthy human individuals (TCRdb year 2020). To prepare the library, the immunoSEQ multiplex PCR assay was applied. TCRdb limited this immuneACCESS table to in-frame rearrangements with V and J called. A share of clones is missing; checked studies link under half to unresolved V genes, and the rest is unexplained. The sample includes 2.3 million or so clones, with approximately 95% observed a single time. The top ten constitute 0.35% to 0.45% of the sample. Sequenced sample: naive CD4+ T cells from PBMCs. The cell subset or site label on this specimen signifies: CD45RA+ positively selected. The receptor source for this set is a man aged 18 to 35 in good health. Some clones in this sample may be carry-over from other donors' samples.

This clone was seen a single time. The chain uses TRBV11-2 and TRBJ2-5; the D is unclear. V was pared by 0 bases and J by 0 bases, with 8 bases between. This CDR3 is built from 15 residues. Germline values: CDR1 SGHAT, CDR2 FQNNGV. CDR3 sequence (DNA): TGTGCCAGCAGCTTAGAGGCGGTGTACCAAGAGACCCAGTACTTC. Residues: CASSLEAVYQETQYF.

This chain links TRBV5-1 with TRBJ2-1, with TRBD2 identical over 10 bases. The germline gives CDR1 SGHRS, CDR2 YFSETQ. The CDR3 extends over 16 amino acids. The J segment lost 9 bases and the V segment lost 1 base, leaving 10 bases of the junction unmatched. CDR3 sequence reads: CASSLTSGAPEGEQFF. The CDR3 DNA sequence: TGCGCCAGCAGCTTGACTAGCGGGGCCCCTGAGGGTGAGCAGTTCTTC.

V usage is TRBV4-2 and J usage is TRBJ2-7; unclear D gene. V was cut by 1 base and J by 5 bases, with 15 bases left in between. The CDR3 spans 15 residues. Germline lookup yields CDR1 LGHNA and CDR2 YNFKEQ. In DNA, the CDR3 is TGTGCCAGCAGCCAAGGGACGCCTTCGAAGGACGAGCAGTACTTC. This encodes CASSQGTPSKDEQYF.

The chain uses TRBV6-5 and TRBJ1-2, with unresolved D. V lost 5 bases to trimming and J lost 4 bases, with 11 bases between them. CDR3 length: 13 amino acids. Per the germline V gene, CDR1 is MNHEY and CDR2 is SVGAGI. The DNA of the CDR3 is TGTGCCAGCAGTGTGGACTTCTTCTATGGCTACACCTTC. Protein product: CASSVDFFYGYTF.

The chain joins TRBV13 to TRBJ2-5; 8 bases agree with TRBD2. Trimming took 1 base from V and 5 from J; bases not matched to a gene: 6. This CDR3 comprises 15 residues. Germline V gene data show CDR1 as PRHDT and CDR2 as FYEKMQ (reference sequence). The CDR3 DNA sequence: TGTGCCAGCAGCTTAGCGGGAGGGCCGAGGGAGACCCAGTACTTC. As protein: CASSLAGGPRETQYF.

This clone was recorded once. The CDR3 here is CASSSQTGRDTQYF. Written as DNA, the CDR3 is TGTGCCAGCAGCTCGCAGACAGGCAGGGATACGCAGTATTTT. The V gene is TRBV7-2, the J gene TRBJ2-3, with TRBD1 as a possible D gene (6 bases). This CDR3 spans 14 amino acids. The V gene lost 4 bases and the J gene lost 6 bases, with 14 bases spanning the gap. Germline lookup yields CDR1 SGHTA and CDR2 FQGNSA. Full variable domain (rest looked up from reference TRBV7-2 and TRBJ2-3): GAGVSQSPSNKVTEKGKDVELRCDPISGHTALYWYRQSLGQGLEFLIYFQGNSAPDKSGLPSDRFSAERTGGSVSTLTIQRTQQEDSAVYLCASSSQTGRDTQYFGPGTRLTVL.

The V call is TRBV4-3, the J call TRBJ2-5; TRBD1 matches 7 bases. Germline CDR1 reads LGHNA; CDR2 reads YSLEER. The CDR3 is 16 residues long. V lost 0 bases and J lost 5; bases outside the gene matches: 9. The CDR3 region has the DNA TGCGCCAGCAGCCAAGACTATAGGCAGGGGGTTGAGACCCAGTACTTC. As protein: CASSQDYRQGVETQYF.

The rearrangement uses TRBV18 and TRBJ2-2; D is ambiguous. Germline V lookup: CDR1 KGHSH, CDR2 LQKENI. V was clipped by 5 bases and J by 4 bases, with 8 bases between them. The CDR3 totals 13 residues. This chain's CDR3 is CASSTVGTGELFF. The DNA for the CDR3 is TGTGCCAGCTCAACGGTCGGCACCGGGGAGCTGTTTTTT.

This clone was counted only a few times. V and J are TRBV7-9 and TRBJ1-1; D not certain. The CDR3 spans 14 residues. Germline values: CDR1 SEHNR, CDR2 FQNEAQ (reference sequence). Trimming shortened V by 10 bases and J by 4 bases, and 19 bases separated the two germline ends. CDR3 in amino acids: CATPGTREGTEAFF. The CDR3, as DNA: TGTGCCACCCCAGGCACCCGGGAGGGCACTGAAGCTTTCTTT.

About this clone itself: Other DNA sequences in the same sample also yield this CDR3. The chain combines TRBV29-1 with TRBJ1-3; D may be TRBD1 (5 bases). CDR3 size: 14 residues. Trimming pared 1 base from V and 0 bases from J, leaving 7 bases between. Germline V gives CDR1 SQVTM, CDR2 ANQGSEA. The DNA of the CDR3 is TGCAGCGTTGAAGGACAGCTCTCTGGAAACACCATATATTTT. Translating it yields CSVEGQLSGNTIYF.

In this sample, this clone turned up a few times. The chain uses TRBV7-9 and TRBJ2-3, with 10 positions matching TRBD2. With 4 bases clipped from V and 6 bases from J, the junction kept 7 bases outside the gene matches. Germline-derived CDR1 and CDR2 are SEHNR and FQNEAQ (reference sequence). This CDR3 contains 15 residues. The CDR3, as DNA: TGTGCCAGCAGCTCGAAGCTAGCGGGAGCTGATACGCAGTATTTT. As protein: CASSSKLAGADTQYF.

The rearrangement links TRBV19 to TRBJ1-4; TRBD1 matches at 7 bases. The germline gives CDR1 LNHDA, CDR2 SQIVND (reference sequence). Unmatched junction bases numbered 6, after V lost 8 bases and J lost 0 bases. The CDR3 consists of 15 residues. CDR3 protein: CASQKGAATNEKLFF. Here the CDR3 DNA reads TGTGCCAGTCAGAAGGGGGCTGCAACTAATGAAAAACTGTTTTTT.

The CDR3 protein is CSVGGQGGTDTQYF. As DNA, the CDR3 is TGCAGCGTCGGGGGACAGGGGGGCACAGATACGCAGTATTTT. The chain is built from TRBV29-1 and TRBJ2-3, with 11 bases aligning to TRBD1. Trimming cost V 6 bases and J 1 base; bases outside gene matches: 3. Germline V gene lookup returns CDR1 SQVTM and CDR2 ANQGSEA. CDR3 length equals 14 residues.

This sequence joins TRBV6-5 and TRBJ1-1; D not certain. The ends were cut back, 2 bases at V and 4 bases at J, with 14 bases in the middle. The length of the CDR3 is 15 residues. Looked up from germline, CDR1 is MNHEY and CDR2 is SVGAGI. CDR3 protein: CASSYLPRKGTEAFF. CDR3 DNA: TGTGCCAGCAGTTACCTCCCAAGAAAGGGCACTGAAGCTTTCTTT.

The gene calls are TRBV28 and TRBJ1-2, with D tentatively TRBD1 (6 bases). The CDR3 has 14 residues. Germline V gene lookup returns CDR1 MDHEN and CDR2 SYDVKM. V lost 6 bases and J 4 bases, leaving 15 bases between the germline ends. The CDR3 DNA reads TGTGCCAGCAGCGGACGGGGGCGCTTCTATGGCTACACCTTC. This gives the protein CASSGRGRFYGYTF.

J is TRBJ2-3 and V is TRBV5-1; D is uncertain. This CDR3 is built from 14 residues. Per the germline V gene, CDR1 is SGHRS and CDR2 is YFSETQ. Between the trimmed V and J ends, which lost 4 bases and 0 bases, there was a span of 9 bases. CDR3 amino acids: CASSVGRSTDTQYF. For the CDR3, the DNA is TGCGCCAGCAGCGTCGGACGTAGCACAGATACGCAGTATTTT.

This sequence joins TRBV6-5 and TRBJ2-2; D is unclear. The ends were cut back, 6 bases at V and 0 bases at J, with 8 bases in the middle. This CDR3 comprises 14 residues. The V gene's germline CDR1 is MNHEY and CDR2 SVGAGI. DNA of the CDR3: TGTGCCAGCAGAAGCGCCCCGAACACCGGGGAGCTGTTTTTT. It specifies CASRSAPNTGELFF.

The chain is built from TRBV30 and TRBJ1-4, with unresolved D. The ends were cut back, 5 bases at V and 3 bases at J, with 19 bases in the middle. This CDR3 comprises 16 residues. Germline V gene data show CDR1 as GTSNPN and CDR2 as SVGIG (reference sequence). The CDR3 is CAWGTPHTRANEKLFF. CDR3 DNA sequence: TGTGCCTGGGGCACACCTCACACGCGGGCTAATGAAAAACTGTTTTTT.